Below are 11 T cell receptor beta chains sequenced from a single sample in a study of blood T cell repertoires in COVID-19 (dated by TCRdb to the early 2020s). The method behind the library was the immunoSEQ multiplex PCR assay. This immuneACCESS table, as held by TCRdb, lists in-frame sequences with V and J called but not all clones. Of the missing ones, under half trace to an unresolved V gene in checked studies; the others have no known cause. The sample table lists around 180,000 clones, about three quarters of them with a count of one. The ten largest clones add up to roughly 12% of the sample. Sequenced: peripheral blood. The receptors were sampled from a woman aged 80 or older with COVID-19, enrolled during active disease.

This rearrangement joins TRBV7-8 to TRBJ2-5, with 8 nucleotides matching TRBD2. CDR3 size: 18 residues. CDR1 SGHVS and CDR2 FQNEAQ come from the germline V gene. V was clipped by 2 bases and J by 1 base; unmatched bases: 12. CDR3 in amino acids: CASSLRASGPVVQETQYF. CDR3 coding DNA: TGTGCCAGCAGCTTAAGGGCTAGCGGGCCGGTCGTCCAAGAGACCCAGTACTTC.

This chain connects TRBV5-5 to TRBJ2-7; D is ambiguous. The CDR3 loop spans 14 amino acids. V lost 4 bases and J 2 bases, leaving 13 bases between the germline ends. CDR1 and CDR2 from the germline V gene are SGHKS and YYEKEE (reference sequence). CDR3 DNA: TGTGCCAGCAGCCCTCCACTACAACCCTACGAGCAGTACTTC. It yields the protein CASSPPLQPYEQYF.

The genes are TRBV4-1 and TRBJ1-3; D not certain. Deletions cut 6 bases from V and 2 bases from J, with 5 bases between. CDR1 MGHRA and CDR2 YSYEKL come from the germline V gene. The CDR3 length is 12 residues. This chain's CDR3 is CASSETGNTIYF. The DNA for the CDR3 is TGCGCCAGCAGTGAGACTGGAAACACCATATATTTT.

This clone was picked up a small number of times. The chain couples TRBV2 to TRBJ2-1; 7 positions agree with TRBD1. Germline CDR1 SNHLY, CDR2 FYNNEI. J lost 8 bases, V lost 6 bases, and 13 bases had no gene match. CDR3 length: 15 amino acids. CDR3 residues: CASRAWDSLGYEQFF. The CDR3 nucleotides are TGTGCCAGCAGGGCATGGGACAGCCTTGGCTATGAGCAGTTCTTC.

This sequence joins TRBV4-1 and TRBJ2-5, with 8 nucleotides matching TRBD2. V gave up 1 base and J gave up 5 bases; unmatched junction bases: 3. The CDR3 consists of 14 residues. CDR1 and CDR2 from the germline V gene are MGHRA and YSYEKL. CDR3 loop: CASSQAGGDETQYF. The CDR3 DNA reads TGCGCCAGCAGCCAAGCGGGGGGGGATGAGACCCAGTACTTC.

The rearrangement uses TRBV2 and TRBJ1-2; tentatively, D is TRBD1 (5 bases). The CDR3 loop spans 14 amino acids. The germline V and J ends were trimmed by 1 base and 4 bases, with 10 bases remaining between them. Germline CDR1 SNHLY, CDR2 FYNNEI. CDR3 nucleotide sequence: TGTGCCAGCAGTGAAGTAGGCGGGGGCTATGGCTACACCTTC. It yields the protein CASSEVGGGYGYTF.

This clone is a singleton in its sample. The chain couples TRBV5-5 to TRBJ1-1; the D is unclear. Germline values: CDR1 SGHKS, CDR2 YYEKEE (reference sequence). This CDR3 region has 11 residues. Trimming pared 0 bases from V and 7 bases from J, leaving 4 bases between. The CDR3 bases are TGTGCCAGCAGCTTGGCATTTGAAGCTTTCTTT. This encodes CASSLAFEAFF.

This chain uses TRBV27 with TRBJ2-1; the match to TRBD2 covers 7 bases. The CDR3 is 16 residues long. The trim removed 5 bases at V and 5 bases at J, leaving 12 bases unmatched. CDR1 and CDR2 (germline): MNHEY, SMNVEV (reference sequence). The CDR3 coding sequence is TGTGCCAGCAGTCTAGCGGACGTTCCCCCTAACAATGAGCAGTTCTTC. Translating gives CASSLADVPPNNEQFF.

This chain links TRBV5-6 with TRBJ2-5, with 8 nucleotides matching TRBD2. The CDR3 length is 14 residues. The germline V gene encodes CDR1 SGHDT and CDR2 YYEEEE. Losses at the gene ends were 4 bases for V and 2 bases for J; bases not matched to a gene: 4. CDR3 in amino acids: CASSPSGRQETQYF. CDR3 nucleotides: TGTGCCAGCAGCCCCAGCGGGAGACAAGAGACCCAGTACTTC.

In its sample, this clone was seen once. The rearrangement joins TRBV14 to TRBJ2-2, with D perhaps matching TRBD1 (6 bases). The CDR3 sequence is 15 residues long. In germline, CDR1 is SGHDN, CDR2 FVKESK. Deletions cut 1 base from V and 6 bases from J, with 12 bases between. The CDR3 DNA follows: TGTGCCAGCAGCCAAGTTGCCAAGGGGGCCGGGGAGCTGTTTTTT. Protein: CASSQVAKGAGELFF.

The chain employs TRBV19 and TRBJ1-4, with D possibly being TRBD1 (5 bases). Per the germline V gene, CDR1 is LNHDA and CDR2 is SQIVND (reference sequence). Trimming shortened V by 9 bases and J by 2 bases, and 13 bases separated the two germline ends. The CDR3 consists of 14 residues. The CDR3 loop is CASTRGTTNEKLFF. The CDR3 DNA sequence: TGTGCCAGCACGCGCGGGACGACTAATGAAAAACTGTTTTTT.